The TCR beta chain under discussion was sequenced for a study of T cells in tumors after PD-1 blockade. For the study at large: Either cemiplimab 350 mg every 2 weeks or pembrolizumab 200 mg every 3 weeks was given. During anti-PD-1 treatment, some patients continued daily vismodegib 150 mg.

Tumor or blood genomic DNA was sequenced, with inputs of about 550 ng to 6,500 ng. The CDR3 extends over 14 amino acids. V shed 3 bases, J shed 1 base, and the junction held 3 bases outside the gene matches. CDR1 DFQATT and CDR2 SNEGSKA come from the germline V gene (reference sequence). As regards this clone: Its antigen is still unknown.

Produced via immunoSEQ multiplex PCR; TCRdb's table is partial and in-frame only. The repertoire has tens of thousands of clones, around 80% of them found once; the top ten carry roughly 13%. The study's findings and limits: About 41% of tumor TCR clonotypes were also found in blood.

Sequencing was performed on PBMCs, taken before anti-PD-1 treatment. J is TRBJ2-3 and V is TRBV20-1, with 8 positions matching TRBD2. The TCR originated in a human donor with basal cell carcinoma. DNA of the CDR3: TGCAGTGCTAGTGTGCGGGGGGGCACAGATACGCAGTATTTT. Its translation: CSASVRGGTDTQYF.